This passage covers 17 T cell receptor beta chains from one sample sequenced in a study of post-analysis software for immune sequencing data. Study conclusions and caveats: Patients used a few TRBV segments, including TRBV5-6, TRBV5-1 and TRBV20-1, more often than controls.

The antigens for these receptors are not known. Prepared TCR beta cDNA libraries contained unique molecular identifiers. Via MiXCR, TCRdb re-called the PCR reads, giving one row per CDR3 protein. The sample contains hundreds of thousands of distinct CDR3 sequences, about 40% of which appear only once. Sequencing was performed on blood. The receptors derive from a girl aged 2 to 10 with multiple sclerosis.

This clonotype was recorded a few times. The gene calls are TRBV5-1 and TRBJ1-4; tentatively, D is TRBD1 (5 bases). V shed 7 bases and J shed 0 bases, with 10 bases lying between them. Germline V gene lookup returns CDR1 SGHRS and CDR2 YFSETQ. The length of the CDR3 is 14 residues. The CDR3 nucleotides are TGCGCCAGCGGAGAGACAGCAACTAATGAAAAACTGTTTTTT. Residues: CASGETATNEKLFF.

The chain combines TRBV24-1 with TRBJ2-1, with 16 bases identical to TRBD2. The germline CDR1 and CDR2 sequences are KGHDR and SFDVKD. The CDR3 has 19 amino acids. J lost 7 bases, V lost 8 bases, and 16 bases had no gene match. The chain's CDR3 is CATTVGTSGRVNPFNEQFF. CDR3 in DNA: TGTGCCACCACCGTCGGGACTAGCGGGAGGGTGAACCCGTTTAATGAGCAGTTCTTC.

The V gene is TRBV11-2, the J gene TRBJ2-1; 10 bases agree with TRBD2. Trimming cost V 5 bases and J 9 bases; bases outside gene matches: 7. This CDR3 has 14 residues. Germline V gene lookup returns CDR1 SGHAT and CDR2 FQNNGV. The CDR3 DNA reads as TGTGCCAGCAGCAAAGCGGGGGGGCTTAGTGAGCAGTTCTTC. Translated: CASSKAGGLSEQFF.

This chain joins TRBV7-9 and TRBJ2-1, with D perhaps matching TRBD2 (5 bases). Germline V gene data show CDR1 as SEHNR and CDR2 as FQNEAQ (reference sequence). V was cut by 5 bases and J by 5 bases, with 13 bases left in between. The CDR3 sequence is 14 residues long. In DNA form, the CDR3 reads TGTGCCAGCAGCACCGGAACTAGAAACAATGAGCAGTTCTTC. Translation: CASSTGTRNNEQFF.

V is TRBV15 and J is TRBJ1-2, with D possibly matching TRBD1 (5 bases). The CDR3 length is 13 residues. Between the trimmed V and J ends, which lost 0 bases and 5 bases, there was a span of 7 bases. Germline-derived CDR1 and CDR2 are LNHNV and YYDKDF (reference sequence). CDR3 residues: CATSRDGGYGYTF. In DNA, the CDR3 is TGTGCCACCAGCAGAGATGGGGGATATGGCTACACCTTC.

This clonotype was seen a handful of times. The rearrangement links TRBV11-2 to TRBJ2-1; D might be TRBD2 (5 bases). There are 15 residues in the CDR3. Trimming took off 2 bases at V and 6 bases at J, with 14 bases between the two ends. Germline V gene data show CDR1 as SGHAT and CDR2 as FQNNGV. The CDR3 bases are TGTGCCAGCAGCTTAATTCGGGGTGCCGGCAATGAGCAGTTCTTC. This sequence encodes CASSLIRGAGNEQFF. The whole variable domain, remainder taken from reference TRBV11-2 and TRBJ2-1, is EAGVAQSPRYKIIEKRQSVAFWCNPISGHATLYWYQQILGQGPKLLIQFQNNGVVDDSQLPKDRFSAERLKGVDSTLKIQPAKLEDSAVYLCASSLIRGAGNEQFFGPGTRLTVL.

A remark on this clonotype: At one end, the junction sequence differs from germline, possibly due to a read error. The rearrangement links TRBV12-3 or TRBV12-4 to TRBJ1-5; 9 bases fit TRBD1. The CDR3 runs to 15 residues. DNA of the CDR3: TGTGCCAGCGGTTTAGACGGACAGGGGAATCAGCCCCAGCATTTT. It translates to CASGLDGQGNQPQHF.

This clonotype was counted a few times. The chain couples TRBV28 to TRBJ2-1; D is unresolved. Trimming cost V 2 bases and J 0 bases, with 8 bases left between them. The germline V gene has CDR1 MDHEN and CDR2 SYDVKM. The CDR3 runs to 15 residues. For the CDR3, the DNA is TGTGCCAGCAGTTTAGGCCTTCACTCCTACAATGAGCAGTTCTTC. It translates to CASSLGLHSYNEQFF.

In this sample, this clonotype turned up a few times. The V gene is TRBV5-1, the J gene TRBJ2-5, with 13 bases lining up with TRBD2. V dropped 0 bases and J dropped 3; count of bases not matched to a gene: 8. Per the germline V gene, CDR1 is SGHRS and CDR2 is YFSETQ. There are 18 residues in the CDR3. In nucleotides, the CDR3 is TGCGCCAGCAGCTTGGGGGGGACTAGCGGGGCCCCCAAAGAGACCCAGTACTTC. Its translation: CASSLGGTSGAPKETQYF.

CDR3 nucleotide sequence: TGTGCCAGCAGCTTGGAGGTTATTGAGCAGTTCTTC. Its protein is CASSLEVIEQFF. J is TRBJ2-1 and V is TRBV5-5; D gene uncertain. Trimming removed 0 bases at V and 9 bases at J, with 7 bases between. This CDR3 is built from 12 residues. Per germline, CDR1 SGHKS and CDR2 YYEKEE (reference sequence).

This chain links TRBV5-1 with TRBJ2-5; TRBD2 matches 12 bases. Losses at the gene ends were 5 bases for V and 4 bases for J; bases not matched to a gene: 6. The CDR3 is made up of 15 amino acids. Germline V gene lookup returns CDR1 SGHRS and CDR2 YFSETQ. CDR3 in amino acids: CASSPSGGAGETQYF. In nucleotides, the CDR3 is TGCGCCAGCAGTCCTAGCGGGGGGGCAGGAGAGACCCAGTACTTC.

About this clonotype: The junction departs from the called germline gene at one end, perhaps through a read error. The chain recombines TRBV27 with TRBJ1-4, with 9 nucleotides matching TRBD1. The CDR3 has 13 residues. Germline assignment: CDR1 MNHEY and CDR2 SMNVEV (reference sequence). Here the CDR3 reads CASRGTGLEKRFF. The DNA for the CDR3 is TGTGCCAGCAGAGGGACAGGGTTAGAAAAACGGTTTTTT. The whole variable domain, remainder taken from reference TRBV27 and TRBJ1-4, is EAQVTQNPRYLITVTGKKLTVTCSQNMNHEYMSWYRQDPGLGLRQIYYSMNVEVTDKGDVPEGYKVSRKEKRNFPLILESPSPNQTSLYFCASRGTGLEKRFFGSGTQLSVL.

The chain links TRBV12-3 or TRBV12-4 to TRBJ2-4; 10 nucleotides agree with TRBD1. With V trimmed by 6 bases and J by 5 bases, 13 bases remained unmatched. The length of the CDR3 is 17 residues. In DNA form, the CDR3 reads TGTGCCAGCAGGCTGGTTGGGACAGGGGTGCCCCAAAACATTCAGTACTTC. Translating it yields CASRLVGTGVPQNIQYF.

The chain employs TRBV30 and TRBJ2-6; a weak D match, TRBD1 (5 bases). CDR1 is GTSNPN and CDR2 is SVGIG in the germline V gene (reference sequence). The CDR3 extends over 14 amino acids. Trimming left V 6 bases short and J 0 bases short, with 9 bases between. This CDR3 is CACDRNSGANVLTF. The CDR3 nucleotides read TGTGCCTGCGACAGAAACTCTGGGGCCAACGTCCTGACTTTC.

The chain is built from TRBV7-9 and TRBJ1-4, with D uncertain. The length of the CDR3 is 15 residues. V was shortened by 5 bases and J by 0 bases, with 10 bases between the two germline ends. Germline V gives CDR1 SEHNR, CDR2 FQNEAQ (reference sequence). The CDR3 DNA reads as TGTGCCAGCAGCCCCCCCCGATCAACTAATGAAAAACTGTTTTTT. Translating it yields CASSPPRSTNEKLFF.

The chain uses TRBV6-2 or TRBV6-3 and TRBJ2-3, with a possible D match to TRBD2 (5 bases). From germline, CDR1 is MNHEY and CDR2 SVGEGT. This CDR3 has 14 residues. Trimming took off 8 bases at V and 2 bases at J, with 14 bases between the two ends. The DNA of the CDR3 is TGTGCCAGCCTAAGCGGAGGCCACACAGATACGCAGTATTTT. Protein product: CASLSGGHTDTQYF.

This clonotype occurred many times. J is TRBJ1-5 and V is TRBV27; the D is unclear. The CDR3 covers 13 residues. V was cut by 7 bases and J by 0 bases, with 7 bases left in between. Germline lookup yields CDR1 MNHEY and CDR2 SMNVEV (reference sequence). CDR3 nucleotide sequence: TGTGCCAGCAAGCTAGGTAGCAATCAGCCCCAGCATTTT. It specifies CASKLGSNQPQHF.